The clone carrying this TCR beta chain was observed a single time. Antigen: not known. The sample originates from a study of cytomegalovirus exposure and HLA in healthy donors. The PCR used 60 Vbeta and 13 Jbeta primers. Data came from immunoSEQ multiplex PCR; TCRdb stores just in-frame clones and leaves some out. The repertoire holds roughly 200,000 clones, with roughly 80% as singletons. General study findings and limits: As a later analysis showed, a missense DCLRE1C variant was linked to trimming of TCR beta V- and J-genes. An analysis that was carried out later associated 15,000 to 20,000 TCR beta sequences with HLA alleles at 0.05 false discovery rate. Follow-up analysis seemed to connect common viral pathogens with several of the most significant clusters identified.

The V end lost 3 bases, the J end lost 4 bases, and 13 bases lay between the germline ends. This CDR3 contains 15 residues. Germline V gene sequence: CDR1 SEHNR, CDR2 FQNEAQ (reference sequence). Sequencing was done on a sample of PBMCs. This chain uses TRBV7-9 with TRBJ2-1; TRBD1 might be the D (5 bases). This receptor was taken from a woman in her 30s in good health and CMV-seronegative. CDR3 bases: TGTGCCAGCAGCTTCGCAGGGTTGAGTTACAATGAGCAGTTCTTC. Translating gives CASSFAGLSYNEQFF.